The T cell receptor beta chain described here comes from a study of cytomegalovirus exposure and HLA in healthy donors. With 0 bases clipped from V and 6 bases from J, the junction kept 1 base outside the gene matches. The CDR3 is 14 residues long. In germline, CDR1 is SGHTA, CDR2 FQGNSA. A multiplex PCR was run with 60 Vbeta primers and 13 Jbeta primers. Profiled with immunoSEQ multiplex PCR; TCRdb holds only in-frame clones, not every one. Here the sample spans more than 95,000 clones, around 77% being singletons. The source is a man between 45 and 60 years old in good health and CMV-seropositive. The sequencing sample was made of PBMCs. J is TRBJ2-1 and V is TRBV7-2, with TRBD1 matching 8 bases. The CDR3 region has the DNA TGTGCCAGCAGCTTAGCGGGGACAGGCAATGAGCAGTTCTTC. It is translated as CASSLAGTGNEQFF.